Listed below are T cell receptor beta chains from one sample, sequenced in a study of cytomegalovirus exposure and HLA in healthy donors. The repertoire was sequenced with immunoSEQ multiplex PCR; TCRdb's copy has only in-frame clones and lacks some. Altogether about 190,000 clones are present, roughly 81% being singletons, with the ten largest covering 3.1%. Sequences were obtained from PBMCs. The receptors here all came from a woman between 25 and 40 years old in good health and CMV-seropositive. The CDR3 runs from the conserved cysteine through the conserved F or W. Fields, in order: clone size, D gene, V gene, J gene, CDR3 protein, CDR3 DNA. A D gene is named only where the DNA matches it firmly. Part of the rows lack a size; the others show once, few, many or a class for expanded clones.

>-|TRBD2|TRBV10-1|TRBJ2-7
CASSLGTSVGEQYF
TGCGCCAGCAGCCTCGGGACTAGCGTTGGCGAGCAGTACTTC
>-|-|TRBV6-1|TRBJ2-1
CASSGQEYNEQFF
TGTGCCAGCAGTGGTCAGGAATACAATGAGCAGTTCTTC
>-|-|TRBV4-2|TRBJ2-7
CASSHTTGSYEQYF
TGTGCCAGCAGCCACACGACGGGATCCTACGAGCAGTACTTC
>-|TRBD2|TRBV7-9|TRBJ2-7
CASSFRTSGASYEQYF
TGTGCCAGCAGCTTTAGGACTAGCGGGGCCTCCTACGAGCAGTACTTC
>-|-|TRBV7-9|TRBJ1-2
CASSLLADPYGYTF
TGTGCCAGCAGCTTACTGGCAGATCCTTATGGCTACACCTTC
>few|-|TRBV5-1|TRBJ2-7
CASSLGLFYEQYF
TGCGCCAGCAGCCTCGGACTCTTCTACGAGCAGTACTTC
>-|-|TRBV18|TRBJ2-3
CATAVLITDTQYF
TGTGCCACCGCTGTACTCATTACCGATACGCAGTATTTT
>-|-|TRBV28|TRBJ2-7
CASRRWYEQYF
TGTGCCAGCAGGAGGTGGTACGAGCAGTACTTC
>-|-|TRBV6-5|TRBJ1-1
CASRPAGGGRTEAFF
TGTGCCAGCAGGCCCGCGGGGGGGGGTAGGACTGAAGCTTTCTTT
>-|-|TRBV20-1|TRBJ2-7
CSASSGYEQYF
TGCAGTGCTAGTAGCGGTTACGAGCAGTACTTC
>-|-|TRBV4-1|TRBJ1-3
CASSPTAGNTIYF
TGCGCCAGCAGCCCGACAGCGGGAAACACCATATATTTT
>-|-|TRBV15|TRBJ2-1
CATSSIESGQNEQFF
TGTGCCACCAGCTCCATCGAAAGCGGGCAAAATGAGCAGTTCTTC
>-|TRBD2|TRBV11-2|TRBJ2-7
CASSSGRARVEQYF
TGTGCCAGCAGCAGCGGGAGGGCCAGGGTCGAGCAGTACTTC
>once|TRBD2|TRBV7-8|TRBJ2-2
CASSPRLAGATSTGELFF
TGTGCCAGCAGCCCCAGACTAGCGGGAGCGACGAGCACCGGGGAGCTGTTTTTT
>few|TRBD2|TRBV5-4|TRBJ2-3
CASSPRKASGRGTDTQYF
TGTGCCAGCAGCCCACGTAAAGCTAGCGGGAGGGGAACAGATACGCAGTATTTT
>-|-|TRBV29-1|TRBJ2-1
CSVEGARNNEQFF
TGCAGCGTTGAGGGGGCGCGAAACAATGAGCAGTTCTTC
>once|TRBD2|TRBV5-6|TRBJ2-1
CASRPGLALVNEQFF
TGTGCCAGCAGGCCCGGACTAGCGTTGGTCAATGAGCAGTTCTTC
>-|-|TRBV6-1|TRBJ1-6
CASSAERGNNSPLHF
TGTGCCAGCAGTGCCGAAAGGGGGAATAATTCACCCCTCCACTTT
>-|-|TRBV20-1|TRBJ2-2
CSARRAGELFF
TGCAGTGCTAGGAGGGCGGGGGAGCTGTTTTTT
>few|-|TRBV20-1|TRBJ1-1
CSARLNTEAFF
TGCAGTGCTAGATTAAACACTGAAGCTTTCTTT